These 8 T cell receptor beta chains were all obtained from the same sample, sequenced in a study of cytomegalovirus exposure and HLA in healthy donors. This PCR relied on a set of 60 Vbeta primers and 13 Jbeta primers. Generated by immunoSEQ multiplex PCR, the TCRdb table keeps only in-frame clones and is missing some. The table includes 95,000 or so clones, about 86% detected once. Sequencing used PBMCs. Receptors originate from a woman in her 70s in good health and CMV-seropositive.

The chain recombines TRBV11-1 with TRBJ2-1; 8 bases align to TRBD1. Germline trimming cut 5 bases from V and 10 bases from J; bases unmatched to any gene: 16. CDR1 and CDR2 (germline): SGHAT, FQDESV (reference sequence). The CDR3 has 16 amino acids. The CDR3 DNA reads TGTGCCAGCAGCGCAAGACAGGGGCCGGCCGTGGGAGAGCAGTTCTTC. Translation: CASSARQGPAVGEQFF.

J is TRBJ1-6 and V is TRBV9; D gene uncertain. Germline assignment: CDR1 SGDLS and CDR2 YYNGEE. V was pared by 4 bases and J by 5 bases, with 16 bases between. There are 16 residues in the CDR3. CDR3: CASSPSPGLDNSPLHF. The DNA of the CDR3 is TGTGCCAGCAGCCCCTCCCCGGGTCTCGATAATTCACCCCTCCACTTT.

The CDR3 region is CASSLGTGRYTIYF. For the CDR3, the DNA is TGTGCCAGCAGTCTCGGGACAGGGAGGTACACCATATATTTT. The J gene is TRBJ1-3, the V gene TRBV28; 9 bases line up with TRBD1. Germline trimming cut 5 bases from V and 8 bases from J; bases unmatched to any gene: 7. The CDR3 loop spans 14 amino acids. Germline V gene data show CDR1 as MDHEN and CDR2 as SYDVKM.

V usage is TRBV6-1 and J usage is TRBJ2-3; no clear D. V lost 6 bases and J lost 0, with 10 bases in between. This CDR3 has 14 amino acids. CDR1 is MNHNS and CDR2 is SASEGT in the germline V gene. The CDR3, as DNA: TGTGCCAGCAGCTTGGCCGCTAGCACAGATACGCAGTATTTT. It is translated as CASSLAASTDTQYF.

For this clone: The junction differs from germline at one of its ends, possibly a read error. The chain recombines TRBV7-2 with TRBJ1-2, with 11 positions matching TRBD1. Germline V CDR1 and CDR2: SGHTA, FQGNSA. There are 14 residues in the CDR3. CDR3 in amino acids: CVSSGSGDRGGYTF. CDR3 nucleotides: TGTGTCAGCAGCGGGAGTGGGGACAGGGGGGGCTACACCTTC. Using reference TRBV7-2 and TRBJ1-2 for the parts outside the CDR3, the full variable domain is GAGVSQSPSNKVTEKGKDVELRCDPISGHTALYWYRQSLGQGLEFLIYFQGNSAPDKSGLPSDRFSAERTGGSVSTLTIQRTQQEDSAVYLCVSSGSGDRGGYTFGSGTRLTVV.

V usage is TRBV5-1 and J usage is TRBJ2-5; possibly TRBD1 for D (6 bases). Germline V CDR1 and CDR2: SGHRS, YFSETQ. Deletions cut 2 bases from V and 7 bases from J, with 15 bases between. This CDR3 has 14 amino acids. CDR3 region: CASSLGRGSGTQYF. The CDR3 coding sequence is TGCGCCAGCAGCTTAGGTAGGGGGTCGGGGACCCAGTACTTC.

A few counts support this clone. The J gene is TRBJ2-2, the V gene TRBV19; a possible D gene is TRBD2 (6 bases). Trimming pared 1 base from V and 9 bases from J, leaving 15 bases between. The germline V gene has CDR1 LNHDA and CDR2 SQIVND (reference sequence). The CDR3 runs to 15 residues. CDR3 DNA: TGTGCCAGTAGTATAGGGGGGGAAGGGAATAGGGAGCTGTTTTTT. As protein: CASSIGGEGNRELFF.

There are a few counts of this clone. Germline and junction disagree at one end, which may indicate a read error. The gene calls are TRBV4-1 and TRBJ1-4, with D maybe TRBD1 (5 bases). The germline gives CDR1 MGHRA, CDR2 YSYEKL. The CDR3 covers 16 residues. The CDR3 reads CASSHPRGATNEKLFF. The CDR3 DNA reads TGTGCCAGCAGCCATCCCCGGGGGGCAACTAATGAAAAACTGTTTTTT.